The rows below give T cell receptor beta chains drawn from one sample of a study of blood T cell repertoires in COVID-19. Clones were sequenced by immunoSEQ multiplex PCR, and TCRdb holds only the in-frame ones, with some missing. In the table there are 150,000 to 200,000 clones, roughly 80% of which are singletons. Sequencing input: peripheral blood. The receptors were gathered from a man aged 65-85 years with acute or convalescent COVID-19. Both conserved end residues are part of each CDR3. Fields, in order: V gene, clone size, CDR3 length, D gene, J gene, CDR3 DNA, CDR3 protein. A D gene is named only where the DNA matches it firmly. Size tells how often a clone was seen (once, few, many) or the class of an expanded clone, and some rows leave it out.

TRBV6-5	NA	16	TRBD1	TRBJ2-3	TGTGCCAGCAGTTACTTCAGGGGGCGAGGGACAGATACGCAGTATTTT	CASSYFRGRGTDTQYF
TRBV11-1	NA	13	NA	TRBJ2-7	TGTGCCAGCAGCTTCGCCCCTCAGGGCGAGCAGTACTTC	CASSFAPQGEQYF
TRBV19	NA	16	TRBD1	TRBJ1-1	TGTGCCAGTAGCCGAAGAGCCCGGGACAGGGACACTGAAGCTTTCTTT	CASSRRARDRDTEAFF
TRBV4-2	NA	18	TRBD2	TRBJ2-5	TGTGCCAGCAGCCAGCTCGGCGGGCCTAGCGGACAACAAGAGACCCAGTACTTC	CASSQLGGPSGQQETQYF
TRBV28	NA	10	NA	TRBJ2-2	TGTGCCAGCAGGAGCGGGGAGCTGTTTTTT	CASRSGELFF
TRBV6-6	once	12	TRBD1	TRBJ1-5	TGTGCCACCAGACAGGGAATGGAGCCCCAGCATTTT	CATRQGMEPQHF
TRBV11-3	NA	14	TRBD2	TRBJ2-7	TGTGCCAGCAGGGGACTAGCGGACTCCTACGAGCAGTACTTC	CASRGLADSYEQYF
TRBV27	NA	13	NA	TRBJ2-5	TGTGCCAGCAGTTCCCTAAGCTCAAAGACCCAGTACTTC	CASSSLSSKTQYF
TRBV6-5	NA	15	NA	TRBJ1-4	TGTGCCAGCAGTTACAAGCTTGCAACTAATGAAAAACTGTTTTTT	CASSYKLATNEKLFF
TRBV4-1	NA	14	NA	TRBJ1-2	TGCGCCAGCAGCCAAGATGCAGGGGTGGGAGGCTACACCTTC	CASSQDAGVGGYTF
TRBV19	NA	17	TRBD2	TRBJ2-3	TGTGCCAGTAGTCGACGCGTCGGGGGGGCCGAGGGGAATACGCAGTATTTT	CASSRRVGGAEGNTQYF
TRBV10-3	NA	17	TRBD2	TRBJ2-7	TGTGCCATCAGCCCCCAATCCGGCGGGGGTAACTCCTACGAGCAGTACTTC	CAISPQSGGGNSYEQYF
TRBV28	once	13	NA	TRBJ2-1	TGTGCCAGCAGTTTACCAGAGACTAATGGTCTGTTCTTC	CASSLPETNGLFF
TRBV3-1/TRBV3-2	once	17	NA	TRBJ2-1	TGTGCCAGCAGCCCTGGTGGCCCCCTGGCAGGACATGGTGAGCAGTTCTTC	CASSPGGPLAGHGEQFF
TRBV19	NA	14	TRBD1	TRBJ2-2	TGTGCCACCCGGGACAGGGGGAGAACCGGGGAGCTGTTTTTT	CATRDRGRTGELFF
TRBV10-3	once	15	TRBD1	TRBJ1-5	TGTGCCATCAGTGAGCGACAGGGGGGCAATCAGCCCCAGCATTTT	CAISERQGGNQPQHF
TRBV2	NA	12	NA	TRBJ1-2	TGTGCCAGCACAGGGGATAACTATGGCTACACCTTC	CASTGDNYGYTF
TRBV2	NA	17	NA	TRBJ1-5	TGTGCCAGCAGTGAGTATCGGGGAACGGGTAGCAATCAGCCCCAGCATTTT	CASSEYRGTGSNQPQHF
TRBV24-1	NA	13	TRBD1	TRBJ2-3	TGTGCCACCAGTGATACCGACAGGGGGCTGGAGTATTTT	CATSDTDRGLEYF
TRBV24-1	NA	15	TRBD1	TRBJ2-5	TGTGCCACCAGTGAACAGGGGTTGAGAGGAGAGACCCAGTACTTC	CATSEQGLRGETQYF
TRBV2	NA	14	TRBD1	TRBJ1-2	TGTGCCAGCAGTGTACAGGGGGTGCGTTATGGCTACACCTTC	CASSVQGVRYGYTF
TRBV7-9	NA	16	TRBD1	TRBJ1-6	TGTGCCAGCAGCTTAGATGGGACAGGGCTTTGGTCACCCCTCCACTTT	CASSLDGTGLWSPLHF
TRBV7-9	NA	15	TRBD2	TRBJ2-3	TGTGCCAGCAGCACCACTAGCGGCAGCACAGATACGCAGTATTTT	CASSTTSGSTDTQYF
TRBV13	NA	17	TRBD1	TRBJ1-4	TGTGCCAGCAGCCTCCGACAGGGGGGCCCACTAGGTGAAAAACTGTTTTTT	CASSLRQGGPLGEKLFF
TRBV4-1	NA	13	NA	TRBJ1-1	TGCGCCAGCAGCAAAGACAGAGGGTATGAAGCTTTCTTT	CASSKDRGYEAFF
TRBV9	once	12	TRBD2	TRBJ2-4	TGTGCCAGCAGCCCGGGGGGGCTCATTCAGTACTTC	CASSPGGLIQYF
TRBV5-4	NA	15	NA	TRBJ1-1	TGTGCCAGCAGCTTGGGAGGACAAATGAACACTGAAGCTTTCTTT	CASSLGGQMNTEAFF
TRBV11-1	NA	15	NA	TRBJ1-1	TGTGCCAGCAGCTTAGCAGGGGAACAGAACACTGAAGCTTTCTTT	CASSLAGEQNTEAFF
TRBV18	few	15	NA	TRBJ1-3	TGTGCCAGCTCCCCAGACAGAGTAACCGGAAACACCATATATTTT	CASSPDRVTGNTIYF
TRBV5-4	NA	13	NA	TRBJ1-2	TGTGCCAGCAGCTTTGAGGGGGGGTACGGCTACACCTTC	CASSFEGGYGYTF
TRBV11-2	NA	14	NA	TRBJ2-5	TGTGCCAGCAGCTTAGTGGGGGGGCGGCAGACCCAGTACTTC	CASSLVGGRQTQYF
TRBV7-9	NA	12	NA	TRBJ1-1	TGTGCCAGCAGCTTCTTAAACACTGAAGCTTTCTTT	CASSFLNTEAFF
TRBV5-6	few	15	NA	TRBJ2-3	TGTGCCAGCAGCGCCCGGGACTTGAACACAGATACGCAGTATTTT	CASSARDLNTDTQYF
TRBV9	NA	12	NA	TRBJ2-3	TGTGCCAGCAGCGCCTACTCAGATACGCAGTATTTT	CASSAYSDTQYF
TRBV18	NA	14	NA	TRBJ1-1	TGTGCCAGCTCACCCGCGAACCCTAACACTGAAGCTTTCTTT	CASSPANPNTEAFF
TRBV30	NA	13	NA	TRBJ2-7	TGTGCCTGGAGTTCTACTAGCTCCTACGAGCAGTACTTC	CAWSSTSSYEQYF
TRBV6-6	NA	14	TRBD2	TRBJ2-1	TGTGCCAGCCATTTCCCGGGACTATACAATGAGCAGTTCTTC	CASHFPGLYNEQFF
TRBV5-1	NA	14	TRBD1	TRBJ2-5	TGCGCCAGCAGCGCGGGACAGGGCGTTCCTACCCAGTACTTC	CASSAGQGVPTQYF
TRBV12-3/TRBV12-4	few	13	NA	TRBJ1-4	TGTGCCAGCAGCAGGGCAAGTAATGAAAAACTGTTTTTT	CASSRASNEKLFF
TRBV29-1	few	14	NA	TRBJ2-3	TGCAGCGTTGCCAGGGGGGAACTGACAGATACGCAGTATTTT	CSVARGELTDTQYF
TRBV20-1	many	13	NA	TRBJ1-1	TGCAGTGCTAGTTTGGGGGCCGGGACTGAAGCTTTCTTT	CSASLGAGTEAFF
TRBV25-1	NA	15	NA	TRBJ1-6	TGTGCCAGCAAGGGGGAGGGTTCCTATAATTCACCCCTCCACTTT	CASKGEGSYNSPLHF
TRBV5-1	NA	18	NA	TRBJ1-3	TGCGCCAGCAGCTTGGGGGACTGGAGGCCGGGGAAGTTGGACACCATATATTTT	CASSLGDWRPGKLDTIYF
TRBV6-1	NA	14	NA	TRBJ1-1	TGTGCCAGCAGTGAAGCCGTAACGGGGATGTCAGCTTTCTTT	CASSEAVTGMSAFF
TRBV9	NA	15	TRBD1	TRBJ2-1	TGTGCCAGCAGCGTCGAGGGGGCGATTGCAAATGAGCAGTTCTTC	CASSVEGAIANEQFF
TRBV5-1	NA	13	TRBD1	TRBJ2-5	TGCGCCAGCAGCGCGGACAGGACGGAGACCCAGTACTTC	CASSADRTETQYF
TRBV10-3	NA	15	TRBD1	TRBJ1-2	TGTGCCATCAGTGCCCAACACGACAGGGCGCGTGGCTACACCTTC	CAISAQHDRARGYTF
TRBV5-1	NA	15	TRBD1	TRBJ2-2	TGCGCCAGCAGTTCGCCGGGACAGGACACCGGGGAGCTGTTTTTT	CASSSPGQDTGELFF
TRBV11-3	NA	15	TRBD1	TRBJ2-7	TGTGCCAGCAGCTTAGGTAACAGGGGATCCTACGAGCAGTACTTC	CASSLGNRGSYEQYF
TRBV7-2	NA	14	NA	TRBJ2-2	TGTGCCAGCAGTCGCGGGGCTCGGACCGGGGAGCTGTTTTTT	CASSRGARTGELFF
TRBV28	NA	11	NA	TRBJ2-1	TGTGCCAGCAGTTTACGCAATGAGCAGTTCTTC	CASSLRNEQFF
TRBV5-1	NA	16	TRBD1	TRBJ2-3	TGCGCCAGCAGCTTGGACCAAGGACAGGGCACAGATACGCAGTATTTT	CASSLDQGQGTDTQYF